The subject of this entry is one TCR beta chain. The antigen is undetermined. CDR3 length: 15 residues. Trimming took 5 bases from V and 3 from J; bases not matched to a gene: 8. Germline-derived CDR1 and CDR2 are WNHNN and SYGVQD (reference sequence). Assay used: immunoSEQ multiplex PCR; TCRdb lists only in-frame clones, some missing. The table lists around 130,000 clones, approximately 83% of them singletons. The source of the sample is a study of T cell responses to AZD1222 COVID-19 vaccine. Study outcomes and limitations: Dominant at 160-218 and 743-854, vaccine-associated CD4 TCRs also spanned spike.

The TCR sequence derives from an adult in good health. The sample was peripheral blood, taken on day 0 of AZD1222 vaccination. The chain links TRBV10-1 to TRBJ2-7; 9 bases match TRBD2. The DNA for the CDR3 is TGCGCCAGCAGTAAGGGCATAGCGGGGGACTACGAGCAGTACTTC. It is translated as CASSKGIAGDYEQYF.